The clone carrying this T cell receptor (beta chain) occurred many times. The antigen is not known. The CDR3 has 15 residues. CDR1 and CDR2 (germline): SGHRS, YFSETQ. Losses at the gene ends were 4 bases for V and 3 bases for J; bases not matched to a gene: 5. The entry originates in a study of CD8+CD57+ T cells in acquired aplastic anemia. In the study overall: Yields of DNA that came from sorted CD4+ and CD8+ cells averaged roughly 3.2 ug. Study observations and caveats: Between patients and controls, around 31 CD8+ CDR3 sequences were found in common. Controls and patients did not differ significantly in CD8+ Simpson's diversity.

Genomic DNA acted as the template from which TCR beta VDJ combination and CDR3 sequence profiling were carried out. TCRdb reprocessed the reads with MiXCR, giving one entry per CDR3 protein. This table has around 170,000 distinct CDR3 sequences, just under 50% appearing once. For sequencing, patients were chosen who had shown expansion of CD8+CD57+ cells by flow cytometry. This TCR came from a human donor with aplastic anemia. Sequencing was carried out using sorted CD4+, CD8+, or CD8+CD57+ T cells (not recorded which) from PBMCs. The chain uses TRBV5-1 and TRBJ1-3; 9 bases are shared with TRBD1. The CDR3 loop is CASSQGQGDGNTIYF. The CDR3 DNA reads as TGCGCCAGCAGCCAGGGACAGGGCGATGGAAACACCATATATTTT.